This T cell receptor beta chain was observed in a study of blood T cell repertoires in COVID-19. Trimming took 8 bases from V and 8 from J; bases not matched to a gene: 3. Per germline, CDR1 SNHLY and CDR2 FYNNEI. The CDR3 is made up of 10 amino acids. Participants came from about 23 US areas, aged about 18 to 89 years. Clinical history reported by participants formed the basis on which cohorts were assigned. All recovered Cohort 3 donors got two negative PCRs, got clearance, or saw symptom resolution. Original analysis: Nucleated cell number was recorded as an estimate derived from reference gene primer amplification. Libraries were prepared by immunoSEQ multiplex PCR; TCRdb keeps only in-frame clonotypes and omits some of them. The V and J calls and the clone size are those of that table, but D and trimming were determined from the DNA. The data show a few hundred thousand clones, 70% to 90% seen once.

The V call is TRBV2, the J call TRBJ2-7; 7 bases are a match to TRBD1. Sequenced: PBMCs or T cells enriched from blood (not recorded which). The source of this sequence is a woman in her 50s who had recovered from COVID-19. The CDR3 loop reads CASGDSKQYF. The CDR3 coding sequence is TGTGCCAGCGGGGACAGTAAGCAGTACTTC.